The 28 T cell receptor beta chains below were found in one sample sequenced in a study of OX40 agonist ivuxolimab in advanced cancers. Data came from immunoSEQ multiplex PCR; TCRdb stores just in-frame clones and leaves some out. Here the sample spans tens of thousands of clones, 90% to 95% being singletons. Sample: CD4+ or CD8+ T cells sorted from blood, taken in a trial of the OX40 agonist ivuxolimab. These receptor sequences come from an adult with an advanced solid tumor such as melanoma, head and neck, liver or kidney cancer.

V gene TRBV14 combines with J gene TRBJ2-3, with 8 positions matching TRBD2. The J segment lost 1 base and the V segment lost 0 bases, leaving 18 bases of the junction unmatched. Germline CDR1 reads SGHDN; CDR2 reads FVKESK. The CDR3 is made up of 21 amino acids. This chain's CDR3 is CASSQDPRRSGRLVGTDTQYF. In DNA form, the CDR3 reads TGTGCCAGCAGCCAAGATCCTCGAAGGAGCGGGAGATTGGTGGGCACAGATACGCAGTATTTT.

Written as DNA, the CDR3 is TGTGCCAGCAGCTTGGGCGGCTCCAGCTCCTACGAGCAGTACTTC. Translating it yields CASSLGGSSSYEQYF. The chain links TRBV5-6 to TRBJ2-7, with D unclear. The V gene lost 0 bases and the J gene lost 0 bases, with 10 bases spanning the gap. The CDR3 sequence is 15 residues long. CDR1 and CDR2 from the germline V gene are SGHDT and YYEEEE.

A single count supports this clone. The chain employs TRBV27 and TRBJ2-1, with 7 positions matching TRBD1. Germline V CDR1 and CDR2: MNHEY, SMNVEV (reference sequence). The CDR3 contains 14 residues. Trimming took 2 bases from V and 6 from J; bases not matched to a gene: 4. Here the CDR3 DNA reads TGTGCCAGCAGTTTAGGGACAGAGATCAATGAGCAGTTCTTC. Translating gives CASSLGTEINEQFF.

The V and J genes are TRBV5-4 and TRBJ2-7; 15 nucleotides line up with TRBD2. The V segment lost 4 bases and the J segment 0 bases; nucleotides outside the gene matches: 5. This CDR3 spans 17 amino acids. Germline assignment: CDR1 SGHNT and CDR2 YYREEE (reference sequence). CDR3 sequence: CASSTGTSGRPSYEQYF. As DNA, the CDR3 is TGTGCCAGCAGCACTGGGACTAGCGGGAGGCCCTCCTACGAGCAGTACTTC.

The chain is built from TRBV7-9 and TRBJ2-1, with 9 bases matching TRBD1. The CDR3 extends over 15 amino acids. J lost 7 bases, V lost 5 bases, and 9 bases had no gene match. From germline, CDR1 is SEHNR and CDR2 FQNEAQ (reference sequence). CDR3 sequence reads: CASSPPGTGRNEQFF. CDR3 coding DNA: TGTGCCAGCAGCCCCCCCGGGACAGGGAGAAATGAGCAGTTCTTC. The full variable domain, in which reference TRBV7-9 and TRBJ2-1 provide the parts outside the CDR3, is DTGVSQNPRHKITKRGQNVTFRCDPISEHNRLYWYRQTLGQGPEFLTYFQNEAQLEKSRLLSDRFSAERPKGSFSTLEIQRTEQGDSAMYLCASSPPGTGRNEQFFGPGTRLTVL.

The genes are TRBV2 and TRBJ2-3; 7 bases agree with TRBD2. V shed 7 bases and J 3 bases; nucleotides not matched to a gene: 10. CDR3 length: 15 amino acids. The germline CDR1 and CDR2 sequences are SNHLY and FYNNEI. CDR3 sequence: CASTDWASGTDTQYF. CDR3 coding DNA: TGTGCCAGCACCGATTGGGCTAGCGGTACAGATACGCAGTATTTT.

V is TRBV30 and J is TRBJ1-2; a possible D gene is TRBD1 (6 bases). The germline gives CDR1 GTSNPN, CDR2 SVGIG (reference sequence). This CDR3 has 11 residues. V was shortened by 4 bases and J by 4 bases, with 7 bases between the two germline ends. CDR3 sequence reads: CAWKGGYGYTF. The CDR3 DNA is TGTGCCTGGAAGGGGGGCTATGGCTACACCTTC.

This clone was counted once. The chain joins TRBV28 to TRBJ2-7; 9 nucleotides match TRBD1. V lost 3 bases, J lost 3 bases, and 3 bases stayed unmatched. The CDR3 sequence is 14 residues long. Germline CDR1 is MDHEN and CDR2 is SYDVKM. The CDR3 DNA follows: TGTGCCAGCAGTTTGACAGGGGGAAACTACGAGCAGTACTTC. It is translated as CASSLTGGNYEQYF.

The chain is built from TRBV6-5 and TRBJ2-5, with TRBD2 as a possible D gene (5 bases). Germline V lookup: CDR1 MNHEY, CDR2 SVGAGI. This CDR3 has 13 amino acids. V was trimmed by 2 bases and J by 5 bases, leaving 9 bases between them. CDR3 residues: CASSYPQRETQYF. CDR3 sequence (DNA): TGTGCCAGCAGTTACCCTCAGCGGGAGACCCAGTACTTC.

The chain employs TRBV13 and TRBJ2-1; no reliable D call. CDR1 and CDR2 from the germline V gene are PRHDT and FYEKMQ (reference sequence). The V end was cut by 2 bases, the J end by 7 bases, with 6 bases between. CDR3 length equals 12 residues. The CDR3 reads CASSLTGNEQFF. The CDR3 region has the DNA TGTGCCAGCAGCTTAACCGGGAATGAGCAGTTCTTC.

The CDR3, as DNA: TGTGCCAGCAGCGGGGGACAGGATTACTCTGGAAACACCATATATTTT. This codes for CASSGGQDYSGNTIYF. This sequence joins TRBV5-6 and TRBJ1-3; 8 bases line up with TRBD1. The length of the CDR3 is 16 residues. Germline V gene lookup returns CDR1 SGHDT and CDR2 YYEEEE. Trimming removed 4 bases from V and 0 bases from J; junction bases left unmatched: 6.

As for this clone: The junction does not match germline at one end; this may be a read error. This sequence joins TRBV7-7 and TRBJ2-2, with 9 bases lining up with TRBD2. CDR3 length equals 16 residues. The germline CDR1 and CDR2 sequences are SSHAT and FNYEAQ (reference sequence). CDR3 nucleotide sequence: TGTGCTAGCAGCTTTGCTAGCGGGGCGAACACCGGGGAGCTGTTTTTT. Its protein is CASSFASGANTGELFF.

The V and J genes are TRBV4-3 and TRBJ2-7, with D possibly matching TRBD1 (5 bases). The CDR3 spans 18 residues. V was trimmed by 0 bases and J by 2 bases, leaving 20 bases between them. The germline gives CDR1 LGHNA, CDR2 YSLEER. The CDR3 DNA reads TGCGCCAGCAGCCAAGATAGGGGTGGGCAGGACCTGACCTACGAGCAGTACTTC. The encoded protein is CASSQDRGGQDLTYEQYF.

The CDR3 is CASSTTTSGRAHGTDTQYF. CDR3 DNA: TGTGCCAGCAGTACCACGACTAGCGGGAGGGCCCACGGCACAGATACGCAGTATTTT. V and J are TRBV27 and TRBJ2-3; 14 nucleotides match TRBD2. The CDR3 loop spans 19 amino acids. Looked up from germline, CDR1 is MNHEY and CDR2 is SMNVEV (reference sequence). V shed 5 bases, J shed 1 base, and the junction held 11 bases outside the gene matches.

The chain has TRBV4-1 and TRBJ1-1; 7 bases match TRBD1. Losses at the gene ends were 5 bases for V and 8 bases for J; bases not matched to a gene: 5. Germline V gives CDR1 MGHRA, CDR2 YSYEKL. CDR3 size: 12 residues. The CDR3 coding sequence is TGCGCCAGCAGCGGGACAGCCAGGGAAGCTTTCTTT. It is translated as CASSGTAREAFF.

The V gene is TRBV5-8, the J gene TRBJ1-2; D ambiguous. This CDR3 has 15 amino acids. V was clipped by 7 bases and J by 6 bases, with 22 bases between them. CDR1 and CDR2 from the germline V gene are SGHTS and YDEGEE. CDR3 sequence reads: CASSRQDGPEDGYTF. The CDR3 DNA sequence: TGTGCCAGCTCGCGCCAGGACGGGCCCGAGGATGGCTACACCTTC.

V gene TRBV4-3 combines with J gene TRBJ2-7, with 8 bases fitting TRBD1. V dropped 3 bases and J dropped 3; count of bases not matched to a gene: 4. Per the germline V gene, CDR1 is LGHNA and CDR2 is YSLEER. This CDR3 spans 14 amino acids. The CDR3 reads CASSHPGQGYEQYF. The CDR3 DNA reads TGCGCCAGCAGCCACCCCGGACAGGGCTACGAGCAGTACTTC.

The chain recombines TRBV9 with TRBJ1-5; D possibly corresponds to TRBD1 (6 bases). V was pared by 2 bases and J by 0 bases, with 9 bases between. The CDR3 extends over 15 amino acids. Germline CDR1 and CDR2: SGDLS and YYNGEE. The CDR3 region has the DNA TGTGCCAGCAGCGTTACAGGGCATAGCAATCAGCCCCAGCATTTT. Amino acid sequence: CASSVTGHSNQPQHF.

The chain joins TRBV6-5 to TRBJ2-7; D is tentatively TRBD1 or TRBD2 (5 bases each). This CDR3 is 13 amino acids long. V was clipped by 2 bases and J by 6 bases, with 11 bases between them. CDR1 MNHEY and CDR2 SVGAGI come from the germline V gene. CDR3 loop: CASSYRGSGEQYF. The DNA for the CDR3 is TGTGCCAGCAGTTACCGGGGCTCGGGCGAGCAGTACTTC.

The chain has TRBV4-3 and TRBJ2-1; 9 positions agree with TRBD2. The CDR3 contains 15 residues. The junction had 4 bases not matched to a gene; V was cut back by 5 bases and J by 2 bases. Germline values: CDR1 LGHNA, CDR2 YSLEER. The CDR3: CASSTGTSPYNEQFF. The CDR3 region has the DNA TGCGCCAGCAGCACCGGGACTAGCCCCTACAATGAGCAGTTCTTC.

This chain links TRBV27 with TRBJ2-2; 10 bases are a match to TRBD2. Per the germline V gene, CDR1 is MNHEY and CDR2 is SMNVEV (reference sequence). This CDR3 has 16 residues. Trimming at V came to 3 bases and at J to 6 bases, leaving 7 bases not matched to a gene. This CDR3 is CASSFGLAEGAGELFF. The CDR3 DNA sequence: TGTGCCAGCAGTTTCGGACTAGCGGAGGGGGCCGGGGAGCTGTTTTTT.

The chain combines TRBV2 with TRBJ1-4; D is undetermined. From germline, CDR1 is SNHLY and CDR2 FYNNEI. The CDR3 contains 17 residues. Trimming stripped 4 bases from V and 6 bases from J, with 21 bases between. CDR3 DNA: TGTGCCAGCAGTGCGAATGGTGTTAGGGCTTCGGATGAAAAACTGTTTTTT. Its protein product is CASSANGVRASDEKLFF.

The rearrangement joins TRBV14 to TRBJ2-1; D unresolved. The CDR3 is 15 residues long. Germline loops: CDR1 SGHDN, CDR2 FVKESK. Deletions cut 0 bases from V and 15 bases from J, with 21 bases between. The CDR3 DNA reads TGTGCCAGCAGCCAAGATACCCCCCTCTGGGATGGTGCGTTCTTC. Protein product: CASSQDTPLWDGAFF. The whole variable domain, filled in from reference TRBV14 and TRBJ2-1, reads EAGVTQFPSHSVIEKGQTVTLRCDPISGHDNLYWYRRVMGKEIKFLLHFVKESKQDESGMPNNRFLAERTGGTYSTLKVQPAELEDSGVYFCASSQDTPLWDGAFFGPGTRLTVL.

This chain links TRBV6-6 with TRBJ2-1; 8 positions match TRBD2. The germline gives CDR1 MNHNY, CDR2 SVGAGI (reference sequence). The CDR3 covers 15 residues. V trimming: 2 bases; J trimming: 5 bases; junction bases outside the gene matches: 5. The CDR3 here is CASSYVAGRDNEQFF. DNA of the CDR3: TGTGCCAGCAGTTACGTAGCGGGAAGGGACAATGAGCAGTTCTTC.

This clone was seen once. The rearrangement joins TRBV9 to TRBJ2-1; 8 positions match TRBD2. This CDR3 spans 15 amino acids. The V segment lost 3 bases and the J segment 4 bases; nucleotides outside the gene matches: 6. Germline CDR1 SGDLS, CDR2 YYNGEE. CDR3 loop: CASSGTGRGYNEQFF. The CDR3 region has the DNA TGTGCCAGCAGCGGGACCGGGAGGGGTTACAATGAGCAGTTCTTC.

The CDR3 sequence: CASRLAGGDEQYF. The DNA of the CDR3 is TGTGCCAGCAGACTAGCGGGAGGAGACGAGCAGTACTTC. The V call is TRBV6-5, the J call TRBJ2-7, with 12 bases matching TRBD2. CDR1 is MNHEY, CDR2 SVGAGI, per germline. The CDR3 has 13 residues. Germline trimming cut 6 bases from V and 5 bases from J; bases unmatched to any gene: 2.

The chain joins TRBV7-2 to TRBJ2-5; either TRBD1 or TRBD2 may supply D (6 bases each). Trimming shortened V by 5 bases and J by 0 bases, and 19 bases separated the two germline ends. Germline values: CDR1 SGHTA, CDR2 FQGNSA. This CDR3 region has 17 residues. CDR3 in DNA: TGTGCCAGCAGCCCCTCGGGGGCACCGATTCACCAAGAGACCCAGTACTTC. It encodes CASSPSGAPIHQETQYF.

The rearrangement links TRBV7-9 to TRBJ2-7, with TRBD2 matching over 12 bases. The CDR3 consists of 17 residues. Germline V gives CDR1 SEHNR, CDR2 FQNEAQ (reference sequence). V lost 1 base and J lost 1; bases outside the gene matches: 5. CDR3: CASSLEGLAGYSYEQYF. As DNA, the CDR3 is TGTGCCAGCAGCTTAGAGGGACTAGCGGGTTATTCCTACGAGCAGTACTTC.